The 3 T cell receptor beta chains given below trace back to one sample, sequenced in a study of monozygotic twins with inflammatory bowel disease. Using the 5' RACE reads, TCRdb records one entry per CDR3 protein without DNA. The sample is made up of more than 300,000 distinct CDR3 sequences, and the top ten hold around 2.6% of it. Material: blood. Receptor source: a human donor with ulcerative colitis or Crohn's disease, or a healthy co-twin of an affected twin (not recorded which).

The chain recombines TRBV18 with TRBJ2-7; the D call of TRBD2 rests on TCRdb alone, since no DNA is present to check it. Germline assignment: CDR1 KGHSH and CDR2 LQKENI. The CDR3 is 15 residues long. The chain's CDR3 is CASSSRGGGIHEQYF.

The chain combines TRBV27 with TRBJ2-5; the TRBD1 assignment by TCRdb is unverifiable without DNA. Germline-derived CDR1 and CDR2 are MNHEY and SMNVEV (reference sequence). The CDR3 is 13 residues long. The CDR3 here is CASSPPAKETQYF.

The J gene is TRBJ2-7, the V gene TRBV5-5; TCRdb gives TRBD1 as the D gene, but with no DNA this cannot be confirmed. The CDR3 totals 14 residues. CDR1 is SGHKS, CDR2 YYEKEE, per germline (reference sequence). The CDR3 protein is CASKKSGQIYEQYF.